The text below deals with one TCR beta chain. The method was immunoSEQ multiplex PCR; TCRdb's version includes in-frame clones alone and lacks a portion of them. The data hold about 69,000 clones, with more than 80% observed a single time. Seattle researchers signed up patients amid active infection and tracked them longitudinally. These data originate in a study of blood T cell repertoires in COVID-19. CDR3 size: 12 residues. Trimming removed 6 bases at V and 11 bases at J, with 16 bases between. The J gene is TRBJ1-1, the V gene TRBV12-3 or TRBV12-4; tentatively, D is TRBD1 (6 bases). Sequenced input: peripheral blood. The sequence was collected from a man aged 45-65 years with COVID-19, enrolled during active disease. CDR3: CASRSHRAQAFF. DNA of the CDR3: TGTGCCAGCAGAAGTCACAGGGCTCAGGCTTTCTTT.